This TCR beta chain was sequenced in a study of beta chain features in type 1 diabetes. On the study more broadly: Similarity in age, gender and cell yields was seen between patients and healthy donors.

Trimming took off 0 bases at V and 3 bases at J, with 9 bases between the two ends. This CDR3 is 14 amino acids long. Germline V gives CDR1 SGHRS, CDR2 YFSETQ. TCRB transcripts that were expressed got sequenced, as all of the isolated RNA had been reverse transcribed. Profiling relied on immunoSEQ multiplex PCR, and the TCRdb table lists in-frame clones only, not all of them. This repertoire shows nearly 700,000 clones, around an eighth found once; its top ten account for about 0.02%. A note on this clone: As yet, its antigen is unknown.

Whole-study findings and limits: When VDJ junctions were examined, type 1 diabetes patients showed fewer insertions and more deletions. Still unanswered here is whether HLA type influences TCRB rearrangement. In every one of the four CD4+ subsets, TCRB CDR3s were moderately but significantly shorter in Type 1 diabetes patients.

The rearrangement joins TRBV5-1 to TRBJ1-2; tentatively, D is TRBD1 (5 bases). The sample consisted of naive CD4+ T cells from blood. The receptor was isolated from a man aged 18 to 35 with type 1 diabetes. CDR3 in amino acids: CASSLAGQDYGYTF. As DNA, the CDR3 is TGCGCCAGCAGCTTGGCGGGGCAGGACTATGGCTACACCTTC.